The present entry profiles one TCR beta chain with its context. It has no known antigen specificity. Per-base qualities were not stored, and no clone one base away is much larger. Libraries were constructed by the immunoSEQ multiplex PCR assay. For the multiplex PCR, a mixture combining 60 forward primers for TCR Vbeta segments and 13 reverse primers for TCR Jbeta segments was used. A multiplex PCR assay on genomic DNA amplified the CDR3 region of rearranged TCR beta genes. On the Illumina HiSeq System, the amplified TCR beta libraries were sequenced as 87-base-pair reads. The authors' pipeline ran thus. A later analysis tallied some 79 million unique TCR beta chains across the 666 repertoires, and some 12 million of those chains were shared by two or more donors. To remove PCR and sequencing errors, raw reads were error-corrected and collapsed into unique sequences using a nearest-neighbor algorithm that merged closely related sequences. To assign V, D and J gene segments, CDR3 sequences were aligned to IMGT reference sequences. For a sequence to be retained, a match of at least six nucleotides to both a V gene segment and a J gene segment was required. Rearrangements were classified as productive when the CDR3 lacked stop codons and remained in frame with V and J, and all other rearrangements were classified as non-productive. CDR3 was defined by IMGT convention, running from the second conserved V-encoded cysteine to the conserved J-encoded phenylalanine. Sequences without an unambiguous match to a single V gene segment were excluded from the earlier analysis of 450 to 650 of the donors. In an earlier analysis of a few hundred of the donors, V segments were called functional above 56.7% productive rearrangements and were called segregating when the between-donor standard deviation exceeded 5%. A statistical classification framework was built to diagnose cytomegalovirus status from the catalog of TCR beta chain sequences. A later analysis assigned V and J genes by comparing TCR nucleotide sequences with IMGT/GENE-DB human TR gene sequences. A later analysis assigned CDR3 sequences and most-parsimonious VDJ recombination scenarios with the TCRdist pipeline. In a later analysis, every TCR beta chain was defined by the combination of its CDR3 amino acid sequence and its V-gene family, and reads without a unique V-gene family were dropped. As a way to deal with suspected cross-contamination and a sequencing artifact, a later analysis dropped under 600 nucleotide sequences that were highly shared and had low generation probability. In a later analysis, a clonal expansion index was calculated for each public chain from normalized within-repertoire ranks of inferred template counts. A later analysis computed generation probabilities with a VDJ recombination model fitted to out-of-frame rearrangements, and checked the results against IGoR. A later analysis scored TCR-TCR, TCR-HLA and TCR-CMV co-occurrence with hypergeometric tests, applying a repertoire-size bias correction to TCR pairs. In a later analysis, false discovery rates were estimated by permuting HLA or CMV assignments 20 times. In a later analysis, co-occurring TCRs were grouped with DBSCAN, and TCRdist sequence similarity was added when clustering was performed within HLA-allele-positive subsets. Repertoires with fewer than 30,000 or more than 120,000 public chains, plus five repertoires with anomalous nucleotide sharing, were excluded from co-occurrence clustering. The clones in this table, taken by TCRdb from immuneACCESS, are in-frame only. Not every clone is retained; where verified, under half of the shortfall comes from an unresolved V gene, and the cause of the rest is unknown. V and J calls and clone size come straight from that table; D and trimming were deduced from the DNA. Recorded for this sample are about 120,000 clones; around three quarters of them occurred a single time. The ten most abundant clones make up around 2.7% of the sample.

These data originate in a study of cytomegalovirus exposure and HLA in healthy donors (dated by TCRdb to 2015 to 2018). Describing the broader study: An earlier analysis of about 530 of the donors reported approximately 300 Gb of sequence data and 117 million unique TCR beta sequences obtained from 150 million to 200 million T cells. Of the approximately 400 genotyped donors, roughly 80% were placed in the genetic ancestry cluster associated with self-reported Caucasian donors. Using immunosequencing, the study profiled T cell repertoires from around 680 subjects and related those repertoires to cytomegalovirus serostatus. Donor age, sex, ethnicity and CMV serostatus were compiled together with the repertoire data. The aim of the study was to test whether cataloging public T cell receptors could identify signatures of past pathogen exposure. Typing coverage differed by locus: A, B, C, DRB1 and DQB1 were typed in roughly 629-640 donors, DQA1 in approximately 520, DPA1 in 600 to 610, and DPB1 in roughly 450. To predict cytomegalovirus infection status, the study brought together high-throughput TCR immunosequencing, statistical association of individual TCRs with disease status, and machine learning. An early release covering over 500 HLA-typed donors comprised around 300 gigabases of sequencing data and roughly 85 million unique TCR sequences. Because of strong linkage in the cohort, roughly five DR-DQ haplotypes were treated as single units for association and clustering. In addition to the first cohort of 650 to 800 subjects, a separate validation cohort of 120 different subjects was used. HLA typing covered class I and class II loci at four-digit resolution. In a later genetic analysis, genome-wide SNP genotypes for 398 of the 666 donors were used, and that subset was treated as a discovery cohort. In the later analysis, no new phenotypic data were used to find candidate immune exposures; instead, reliance was placed on TCR beta sequences and their occurrence across donors. In an earlier analysis of a few hundred of the donors, high-throughput TCR beta sequencing was used to judge whether each TCR beta V gene segment behaved as functional or pseudogenic. On average, over 200,000 unique TCR beta nucleotide sequences were sequenced per donor among fewer than 500 genotyped donors of the cohort, with 15% to 20% of those sequences being non-productive. All discovery cohort repertoires had been generated using a single sequencing platform. To study patterns of TCR occurrence, a later analysis re-analyzed previously published TCR beta repertoires from 700 or so donors and added high-resolution HLA genotyping.

Results the study describes overall, beyond this receptor: Because counts were too low, approximately 18 rarely observed V segments, including chromosome 9 orphons, were excluded from the earlier analysis of 587 of the donors. Across donors, most TCR sequences were observed very rarely, whereas some public TCRs were present in many individuals. A later analysis reported that several top co-occurrence clusters appeared linked to parvovirus B19, influenza, CMV and Epstein-Barr virus. When HLA alleles, especially DR and DQ, strongly co-occurred, attributing TCR associations to individual alleles was difficult. In vitro tests confirmed that a few of the cytomegalovirus-associated TCR beta chains recognize cytomegalovirus antigens. The authors suggested that the approach could potentially be extended to other disease states and immunological phenotypes. Because HLA typing was missing for some donors at each locus, association tests included only the typed subset. Roughly uniform sequencing depth across donors was assumed in presence/absence analyses, although this assumption may not hold. In an earlier analysis of more than 450 of the donors, most TCR beta V segments were observed in productive rearrangements about 87% or about 30% of the time, broadly matching IMGT annotations. A group of highly shared sequence variants was considered likely to be a technical artifact of the sequencing pipeline. For the cohort, immune exposure information was limited to CMV serostatus. Correlated functional status among segregating V segments might reflect linkage disequilibrium, but an unknown experimental factor could not be ruled out. A total of about 150 TCR beta chains were listed by the study as associated with cytomegalovirus. In a later analysis, around 17,000 TCR beta sequences were associated with specific HLA alleles at a false discovery rate of 0.05. A further reported finding was that TCR beta sequences accurately predicted the HLA-A and HLA-B alleles for most subjects in the first cohort. A later genetic analysis reported fewer N-insertions in productive TCRs among donors in an Asian-associated ancestry cluster than the roughly 640-donor mean. Some IMGT-functional V segments, including TRBV6-2 and TRBV6-3, could not be told apart with the 87-base-pair reads, so those segments were excluded. According to a later analysis, TCR association rates differed among HLA loci, with DRB1 alleles showing the most associated TCRs and HLA-C alleles showing the fewest. This cohort had only TCR beta chains sequenced, and the lack of alpha or paired-chain data limited which features could be detected. Most CMV-associated TCR beta chains appeared to be HLA-restricted in a later analysis, and the HLA associations seemed to be driven largely by CMV exposure. V-gene and J-gene trimming of TCR beta chains was associated with a missense DCLRE1C variant in a later genetic analysis, and the association was replicated in an independent cohort. A later analysis found that HLA-associated TCR beta chains were more clonally expanded and had lower generation probabilities than equally common non-associated chains. In both the original and validation cohorts, the classifier was reported to diagnose cytomegalovirus status with high specificity and sensitivity.

In total, over 600 healthy bone marrow donors made up the cohort. At the time of sampling, every cohort member was nominally healthy, though immune exposures that went unrecorded were likely present. The donor was CMV seropositive and was included in the group of almost 300 seropositive cohort members. Every donor gave a peripheral blood sample, and the peripheral blood mononuclear cells from that sample were used for TCR beta sequencing. Genomic DNA was extracted from the blood cell samples with the Qiagen DNeasy Blood Extraction Kit. Trimming removed 0 bases from V and 3 bases from J, leaving 3 bases between the germline ends. The CDR3 goes from the cysteine to the phenylalanine over 12 residues. This entry keeps only the CDR3 DNA: 36 bases, framed from base 1. The CDR1 and CDR2 encoded by the germline V gene are ENHRY and SYGVKD.

The sequencing input was PBMCs. This sequence uses TRBV10-3 and TRBJ2-7; the D gene lacks a confident call. The clonotype comes from a woman between 40 and 50 years old in good health and CMV-seropositive. Here the CDR3 is given as CAISESIYEQYF. The DNA sequence reads TGTGCCATCAGTGAGTCTATCTACGAGCAGTACTTC.